The T cell receptor (beta chain) described here comes from a study of control samples from healthy donors and cancer patients. The V end was cut by 4 bases, the J end by 4 bases, with 22 bases between. The CDR3 extends over 17 amino acids. The germline V gene encodes CDR1 MNHEY and CDR2 SMNVEV (reference sequence). Measured with immunoSEQ multiplex PCR; TCRdb has only the in-frame clones, and not every one. The sample gives approximately 100,000 clones, roughly 84% of which show up once; around 40% is in the top ten. The V and J genes are TRBV27 and TRBJ1-1, with a weak D call TRBD1 (6 bases). The sequenced sample consisted of PBMCs. The origin of this receptor is a man aged 65 to 79 with lung cancer. Here the CDR3 reads CASSSPVGTLDGTEAFF. Written as DNA, the CDR3 is TGTGCCAGCAGTTCTCCTGTCGGGACATTAGATGGCACTGAAGCTTTCTTT.